Each of the 16 T cell receptor beta chains below was sequenced from the same sample in a study of blood T cells in healthy people across ages. A sample-barcoded 5' primer and a J-beta primer mix were used in a second PCR of roughly 6 to 11 cycles. MiXCR, applied by TCRdb to the 5' RACE reads, yields one record per CDR3 protein. The sample holds 650,000 to 700,000 distinct CDR3 sequences; about 34% are singletons and the top ten take 15% to 17%. Material: blood. All receptors come from a woman aged 80 or older in good health.

This clonotype has only a few counts. Here the CDR3 DNA reads TGTGCCAGCAGCAAGAGTACTTACAGGGCCAGCGATGGGCAGTTCTTC. This sequence encodes CASSKSTYRASDGQFF. The chain recombines TRBV21-1 with TRBJ2-1; the table gives TRBD1 as D, unverified against the DNA. TRBV21-1 is an annotated pseudogene. The CDR3 contains 16 residues.

This clonotype was recorded many times. This chain uses TRBV5-1 with TRBJ2-3, with unresolved D. Deletions cut 0 bases from V and 0 bases from J, with 11 bases between. Germline V CDR1 and CDR2: SGHRS, YFSETQ. CDR3 length: 16 residues. The CDR3 spells CASSLEAAPSTDTQYF. The CDR3, as DNA: TGCGCCAGCAGCTTGGAGGCAGCGCCTAGCACAGATACGCAGTATTTT.

For this clonotype: A much bigger clone sits one base away, suggesting this may be a read error. The chain combines TRBV2 with TRBJ2-7; the D gene could be TRBD1 or TRBD2 (5 bases each). Germline V CDR1 and CDR2: SNHLY, FYNNEI. This CDR3 comprises 12 residues. The ends were cut back, 1 base at V and 7 bases at J, with 8 bases in the middle. CDR3 sequence: CASSEVWGEQYF. The DNA of the CDR3 is TGTGCCAGCAGTGAAGTCTGGGGGGAGCAGTACTTC. Complete variable domain (other parts from reference TRBV2 and TRBJ2-7): EPEVTQTPSHQVTQMGQEVILRCVPISNHLYFYWYRQILGQKVEFLVSFYNNEISEKSEIFDDQFSVERPDGSNFTLKIRSTKLEDSAMYFCASSEVWGEQYFGPGTRLTVT.

This clonotype was observed a handful of times. The CDR3 here is CASSLSITGGTTEAFF. For the CDR3, the DNA is TGTGCCAGCAGTTTATCCATTACAGGGGGAACCACTGAAGCTTTCTTT. The V and J genes are TRBV28 and TRBJ1-1; 8 bases line up with TRBD1. V gave up 1 base and J gave up 4 bases; unmatched junction bases: 8. The CDR3 extends over 16 amino acids. Germline V gene lookup returns CDR1 MDHEN and CDR2 SYDVKM.

The rearrangement uses TRBV5-5 and TRBJ1-1; D gene uncertain. CDR3 length equals 12 residues. V lost 4 bases and J 6 bases, leaving 10 bases between the germline ends. Germline CDR1 and CDR2: SGHKS and YYEKEE (reference sequence). CDR3 protein: CASSTQVAEAFF. For the CDR3, the DNA is TGTGCCAGCAGCACTCAGGTGGCTGAAGCTTTCTTT.

This clonotype was observed many times. The chain recombines TRBV11-2 with TRBJ2-1, with TRBD2 identical over 14 bases. Germline V CDR1 and CDR2: SGHAT, FQNNGV. The J segment lost 3 bases and the V segment lost 5 bases, leaving 6 bases of the junction unmatched. The CDR3 covers 17 residues. CDR3 bases: TGTGCCAGCAGCACTGGGACTAGCGGGGGTCACTACAATGAGCAGTTCTTC. It codes for CASSTGTSGGHYNEQFF. Supplemented by reference TRBV11-2 and TRBJ2-1, the full variable domain reads EAGVAQSPRYKIIEKRQSVAFWCNPISGHATLYWYQQILGQGPKLLIQFQNNGVVDDSQLPKDRFSAERLKGVDSTLKIQPAKLEDSAVYLCASSTGTSGGHYNEQFFGPGTRLTVL.

This clonotype showed up many times. This rearrangement joins TRBV15 to TRBJ2-7; D is ambiguous. Trimming removed 1 base at V and 1 base at J, with 8 bases between. There are 14 residues in the CDR3. CDR1 and CDR2 from the germline V gene are LNHNV and YYDKDF (reference sequence). CDR3 coding DNA: TGTGCCACCAGCAGAGGAGACGCTTCCTACGAGCAGTACTTC. As protein: CATSRGDASYEQYF.

This clonotype was found many times. This chain uses TRBV11-1 with TRBJ2-1; the match to TRBD2 covers 13 bases. Trimming took 3 bases from V and 7 from J; bases not matched to a gene: 6. The germline V gene encodes CDR1 SGHAT and CDR2 FQDESV (reference sequence). The CDR3 spans 16 residues. This CDR3 reads CASSFRLAGGLNEQFF. CDR3 coding DNA: TGTGCCAGCAGCTTCCGACTAGCGGGGGGTTTGAATGAGCAGTTCTTC.

With regard to this clonotype: The germline gene is not matched at one end of the junction; a read error may be the cause. The chain carries TRBV7-2 and TRBJ1-1, with D possibly being TRBD1 (5 bases). The CDR3 sequence is 14 residues long. The germline V gene encodes CDR1 SGHTA and CDR2 FQGNSA. CDR3 sequence: CASSLGPEGTEALF. The CDR3 nucleotides read TGTGCCAGCAGCTTAGGTCCAGAGGGGACTGAAGCTTTGTTT. Full variable domain (missing parts from reference TRBV7-2 and TRBJ1-1): GAGVSQSPSNKVTEKGKDVELRCDPISGHTALYWYRQSLGQGLEFLIYFQGNSAPDKSGLPSDRFSAERTGGSVSTLTIQRTQQEDSAVYLCASSLGPEGTEALFGQGTRLTVV.

This clonotype was seen many times. V gene TRBV20-1 combines with J gene TRBJ2-3; perhaps TRBD1 as D (6 bases). Trimming left V 3 bases short and J 0 bases short, with 13 bases between. Germline V gene lookup returns CDR1 DFQATT and CDR2 SNEGSKA (reference sequence). This CDR3 region has 15 residues. The CDR3 region has the DNA TGCAGTGCTAGCACAGGGATCCTTAGCACAGATACGCAGTATTTT. Encoded protein: CSASTGILSTDTQYF.

This clonotype showed up many times. The J gene is TRBJ2-7, the V gene TRBV29-1; D unresolved. CDR1 is SQVTM, CDR2 ANQGSEA, per germline. This CDR3 contains 12 residues. Between the trimmed V and J ends, which lost 4 bases and 4 bases, there was a span of 11 bases. Here the CDR3 reads CSVGDGWYEQYF. Here the CDR3 DNA reads TGCAGCGTTGGAGACGGATGGTACGAGCAGTACTTC.

The sample holds a few counts of this clonotype. The chain employs TRBV14 and TRBJ2-7; possible D gene TRBD1, 5 bases. This CDR3 is built from 14 residues. Germline V gives CDR1 SGHDN, CDR2 FVKESK. The V end was cut by 3 bases, the J end by 3 bases, with 12 bases between. CDR3 sequence (DNA): TGTGCCAGCAGCCAGTCGGGCAGGGACTACGAGCAGTACTTC. It yields the protein CASSQSGRDYEQYF.

Comments on this clonotype: A read error may explain this, as a much larger clone is one base away. As the CDR3 is not closed by the conserved phenylalanine or tryptophan, this likely results from a read error. The chain carries TRBV7-2 and TRBJ2-3, with D perhaps assigned TRBD1 or TRBD2 (5 bases each). CDR1 is SGHTA, CDR2 FQGNSA, per germline. This CDR3 comprises 16 residues. The germline V and J ends were trimmed by 3 bases and 0 bases, with 13 bases remaining between them. CDR3 sequence (DNA): TGTGCCAGCAGCTTGGCCGGGACCTTTAGCACAGATACGCAGTATTGT. Translating gives CASSLAGTFSTDTQYC.

The gene calls are TRBV5-1 and TRBJ1-4; D remains unclear. The germline V and J ends were trimmed by 1 base and 3 bases, with 7 bases remaining between them. The CDR3 runs to 14 residues. Germline CDR1 is SGHRS and CDR2 is YFSETQ. The CDR3 protein is CASSLSRPNEKLFF. In DNA form, the CDR3 reads TGCGCCAGCAGCTTGAGCAGGCCTAATGAAAAACTGTTTTTT.

This clonotype was detected a few times. The V and J genes are TRBV4-1 and TRBJ1-2, with a possible D match to TRBD1 (5 bases). The CDR3 has 14 residues. The germline gives CDR1 MGHRA, CDR2 YSYEKL. V was trimmed by 3 bases and J by 2 bases, leaving 10 bases between them. The CDR3 sequence is CASSQETANYGYTF. The CDR3 DNA sequence: TGCGCCAGCAGCCAGGAGACAGCGAACTATGGCTACACCTTC.

The chain has TRBV7-9 and TRBJ1-1, with D perhaps matching TRBD1 (6 bases). The germline CDR1 and CDR2 sequences are SEHNR and FQNEAQ (reference sequence). The length of the CDR3 is 15 residues. The V end was cut by 5 bases, the J end by 1 base, with 14 bases between. The CDR3 DNA reads as TGTGCCAGCAGCCAAACGACAGGTTGGAACACTGAAGCTTTCTTT. It translates to CASSQTTGWNTEAFF.